This T cell receptor beta chain came from a study of blood T cell repertoires in COVID-19. For the study at large: Italy, Spain and the United States were the sources of the convalescent and acute COVID-19 samples. From T cells, B-cell-depleted T cells, or PBMCs came the material, which was cDNA or gDNA.

How the authors handled the data: Estimates of nucleated cell counts were drawn from the amplification of reference gene primers. The repertoire was sequenced with immunoSEQ multiplex PCR; TCRdb's copy has only in-frame clones and lacks some. V, J and clone size derive from that table, while D and trimming were established from the DNA sequence. The data contain 210,000 or so clones, under 85% of them singletons. V was pared by 4 bases and J by 0 bases, with 18 bases between. Germline loops: CDR1 MDHEN, CDR2 SYDVKM. This CDR3 has 18 amino acids. This receptor was identified in a woman in her twenties or thirties with COVID-19, enrolled during active disease. Sequenced: peripheral blood. The rearrangement links TRBV28 to TRBJ1-4; D call uncertain. The CDR3 DNA follows: TGTGCCAGCAGTTCCCTCATACCCCCTCGAGCAACTAATGAAAAACTGTTTTTT. Residues: CASSSLIPPRATNEKLFF.